This TCR beta chain is from a study of prognosis after radiotherapy for stage I lung cancer. Template was genomic DNA; TCR beta CDR3 amplified in two multiplex PCR rounds. First-round PCR amplification was performed with primers specific to each TRBV and TRBJ gene. MiXCR was run by TCRdb on the multiplex PCR reads, yielding one entry per CDR3 protein. The sample has about 13,000 distinct CDR3 sequences, about 40% seen once. This clonotype turned up a few times. A clone one base away is much larger, so this may be a read error. V lost 3 bases to trimming and J lost 3 bases, with 12 bases between them. Germline CDR1 is SGHKS and CDR2 is YYEKEE (reference sequence). This CDR3 is 15 amino acids long.

The sequence came from a donor at least 50 years old with non-small cell lung cancer. The rearrangement uses TRBV5-5 and TRBJ1-4; the D is unclear. The source was PBMCs, collected before or after stereotactic body radiation therapy (not recorded which). CDR3 amino acids: CASSSEYAANEKLFF. CDR3 nucleotide sequence: TGTGCCAGCAGCTCTGAATATGCAGCTAATGAAAAACTGTTTTTT.